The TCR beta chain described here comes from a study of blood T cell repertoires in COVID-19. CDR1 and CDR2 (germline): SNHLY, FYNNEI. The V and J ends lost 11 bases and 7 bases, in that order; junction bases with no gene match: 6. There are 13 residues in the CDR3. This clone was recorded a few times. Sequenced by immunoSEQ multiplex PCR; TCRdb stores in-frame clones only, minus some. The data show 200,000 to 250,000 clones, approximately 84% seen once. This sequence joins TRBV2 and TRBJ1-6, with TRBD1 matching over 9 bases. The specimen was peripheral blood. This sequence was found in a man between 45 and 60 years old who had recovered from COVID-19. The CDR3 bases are TGTGCCGGGAACAGGGGGCGAAATTCACCCCTCCACTTT. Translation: CAGNRGRNSPLHF.